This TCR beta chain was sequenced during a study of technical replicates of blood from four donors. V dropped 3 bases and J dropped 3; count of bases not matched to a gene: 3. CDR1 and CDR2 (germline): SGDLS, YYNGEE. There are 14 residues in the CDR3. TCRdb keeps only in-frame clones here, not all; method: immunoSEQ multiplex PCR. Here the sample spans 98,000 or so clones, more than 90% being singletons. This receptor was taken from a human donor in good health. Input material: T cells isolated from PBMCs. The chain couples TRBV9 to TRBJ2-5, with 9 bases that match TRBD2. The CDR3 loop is CASSARLAEETQYF. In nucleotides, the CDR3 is TGTGCCAGCAGCGCAAGACTAGCGGAAGAGACCCAGTACTTC.